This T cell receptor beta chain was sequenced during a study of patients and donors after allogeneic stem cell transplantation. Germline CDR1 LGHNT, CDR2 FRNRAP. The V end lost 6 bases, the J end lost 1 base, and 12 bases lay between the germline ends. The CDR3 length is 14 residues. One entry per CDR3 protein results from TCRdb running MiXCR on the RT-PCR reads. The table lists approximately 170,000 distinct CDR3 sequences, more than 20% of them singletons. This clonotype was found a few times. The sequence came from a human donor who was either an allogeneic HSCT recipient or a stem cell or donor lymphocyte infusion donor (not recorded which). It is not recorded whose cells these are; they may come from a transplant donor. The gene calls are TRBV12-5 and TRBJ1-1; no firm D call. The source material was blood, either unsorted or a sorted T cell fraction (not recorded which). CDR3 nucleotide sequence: TGTGCTAGTGGGCTAAAGGGCTCGAACACTGAAGCTTTCTTT. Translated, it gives CASGLKGSNTEAFF.